Here is one TCR beta chain with its context. Its target is unknown. The data derive from a study of T cell responses to AZD1222 COVID-19 vaccine. Study-level results: Donors, mostly white British, included more females; clonal diversity was possibly underestimated. Within unmutated variant regions lay the reported targets of nearly half of spike-specific TCRs.

The V and J ends lost 3 bases and 6 bases respectively, with 12 bases between them. Germline CDR1 SNHLY, CDR2 FYNNEI. CDR3 length equals 14 residues. Libraries were prepared by immunoSEQ multiplex PCR; TCRdb keeps only in-frame clonotypes and omits some of them. The sample has tens of thousands of clones, 85% to 90% seen once; the top ten hold over 7.5%. Sequenced here: peripheral blood, sampled on day 0 of AZD1222 vaccination. The sequence was obtained from an adult in good health. This chain connects TRBV2 to TRBJ1-5; D might be TRBD1 (6 bases). The CDR3 DNA sequence: TGTGCCAGCAGTGAGCAGGGGCAGGGTCAGCCCCAGCATTTT. This translates into CASSEQGQGQPQHF.